A selection of T cell receptor beta chains follows, all from one sample in a study of molecular identifiers for immune sequencing clone quantification. TCRdb passed the PCR reads through MiXCR, listing each CDR3 protein once. The repertoire holds about 54,000 distinct CDR3 sequences, with approximately 26% as singletons. The sequenced sample was naive CD8+ T cells from blood, with Jurkat cell RNA spiked in. The receptors were gathered from a human donor in good health. Some libraries in this study had Jurkat cell RNA spiked in. Each CDR3 is given with its conserved first and last residue. Each record gives: J gene, clone size, V gene, D gene, CDR3 protein, CDR3 DNA. A D gene is named only where the DNA matches it firmly. Rows may omit the clone size; those that give it use once, few, many or a size class.

TRBJ2-5,few,TRBV20-1,TRBD2,CSAPFLTSGRVQFQEPQYF,TGCAGTGCCCCTTTCCTCACTAGCGGGAGGGTACAATTCCAAGAGCCCCAGTACTTC
TRBJ1-5,many,TRBV12-3/TRBV12-4,-,CASSLEGAFQPQHF,TGTGCCAGCAGTTTAGAAGGGGCCTTTCAGCCCCAGCATTTT
TRBJ2-7,many,TRBV4-3,-,CASSQDRQGGYEQYF,TGCGCCAGCAGCCAAGATCGACAGGGAGGGTACGAGCAGTACTTC
TRBJ2-2,many,TRBV2,-,CASSDPSLELFF,TGTGCCAGCAGTGATCCGTCCCTGGAGCTGTTTTTT
TRBJ2-7,many,TRBV27,-,CASSTGPYEQYF,TGTGCCAGCAGTACGGGCCCCTACGAGCAGTACTTC
TRBJ2-7,-,TRBV21-1,-,CASSNPRASYEQYF,TGTGCCAGCAGCAATCCCAGGGCTTCCTACGAGCAGTACTTC
TRBJ1-2,many,TRBV4-3,-,CASSQGSSGVYGYTF,TGCGCCAGCAGCCAAGGGTCCTCAGGGGTCTATGGCTACACCTTC
TRBJ1-4,-,TRBV7-9,-,CARSPPAGNEKLFF,TGTGCCCGCAGCCCCCCCGCCGGTAATGAAAAACTGTTTTTT
TRBJ2-3,many,TRBV6-1,TRBD2,CASSEIGGSVGTDTQYF,TGTGCCAGCAGTGAAATCGGGGGGAGTGTTGGAACAGATACGCAGTATTTT
TRBJ2-7,many,TRBV12-3/TRBV12-4,TRBD2,CASSFGLERLSYEQYF,TGTGCCAGCAGTTTTGGACTAGAAAGACTTTCCTACGAGCAGTACTTC